The T cell receptor (beta chain) described here comes from a study of early T cells in non-severe SARS-CoV-2 infection. Overall study context: The authors sequenced bulk RNA from unsorted whole blood, leaving chains unpaired. Study-wide results and caveats: VDJdb matches were skewed toward anti-spike CD8 T cell responses.

One entry per CDR3 protein results from TCRdb running MiXCR on the 5' RACE reads. Seen here are roughly 51,000 distinct CDR3 sequences, roughly 8% observed once, and the top ten hold more than 9%. This clonotype was counted a few times. Its target is unknown. After removal of 1 base from V and 2 bases from J, the junction contained 6 bases not matched to a gene. The CDR3 has 16 residues. Germline V gives CDR1 SGHRS, CDR2 YFSETQ. Sequenced material: whole blood, taken at baseline. The V and J genes are TRBV5-1 and TRBJ1-1; 9 bases are shared with TRBD1. This sequence was found in an adult who was a healthcare worker with PCR-confirmed SARS-CoV-2 infection or an uninfected control (not recorded which). The CDR3 DNA is TGCGCCAGCAGCTTGCTGGGGACAGGGCGAAACACTGAAGCTTTCTTT. This gives the protein CASSLLGTGRNTEAFF.